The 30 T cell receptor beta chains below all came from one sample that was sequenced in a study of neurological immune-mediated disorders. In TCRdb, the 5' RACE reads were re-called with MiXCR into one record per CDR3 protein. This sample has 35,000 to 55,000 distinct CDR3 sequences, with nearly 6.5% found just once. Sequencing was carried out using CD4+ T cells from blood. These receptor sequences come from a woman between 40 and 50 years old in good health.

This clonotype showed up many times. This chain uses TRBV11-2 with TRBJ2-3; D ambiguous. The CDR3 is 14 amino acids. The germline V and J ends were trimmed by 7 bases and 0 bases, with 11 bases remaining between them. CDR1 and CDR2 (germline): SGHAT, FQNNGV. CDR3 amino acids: CASTPLGSTDTQYF. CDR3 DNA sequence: TGTGCCAGCACCCCACTTGGAAGCACAGATACGCAGTATTTT.

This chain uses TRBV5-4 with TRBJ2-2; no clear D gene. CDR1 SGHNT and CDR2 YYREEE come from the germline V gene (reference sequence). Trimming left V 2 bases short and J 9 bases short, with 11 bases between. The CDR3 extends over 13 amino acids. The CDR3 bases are TGTGCCAGCAGCTTCGAGCCCAACAGGGAGCTGTTTTTT. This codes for CASSFEPNRELFF.

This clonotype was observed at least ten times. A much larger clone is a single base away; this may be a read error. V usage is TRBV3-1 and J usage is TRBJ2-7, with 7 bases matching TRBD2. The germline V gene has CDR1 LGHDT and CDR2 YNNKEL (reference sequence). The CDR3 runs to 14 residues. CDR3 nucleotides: TGTGTCAGCAGCCGTGGCGGGAGTTCCTACGAGCAGTACTTC. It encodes CVSSRGGSSYEQYF.

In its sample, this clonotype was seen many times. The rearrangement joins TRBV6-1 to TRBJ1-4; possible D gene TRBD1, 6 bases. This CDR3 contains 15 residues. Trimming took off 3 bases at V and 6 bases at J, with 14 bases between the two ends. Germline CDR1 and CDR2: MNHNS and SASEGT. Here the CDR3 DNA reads TGTGCCAGCAGTGAGGCGGGGGGCGTGTATGAAAAACTGTTTTTT. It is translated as CASSEAGGVYEKLFF.

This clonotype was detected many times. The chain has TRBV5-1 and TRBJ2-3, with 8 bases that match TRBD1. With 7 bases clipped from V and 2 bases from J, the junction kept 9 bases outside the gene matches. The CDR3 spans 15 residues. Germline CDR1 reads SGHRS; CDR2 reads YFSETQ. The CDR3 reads CASCSGTGFTDTQYF. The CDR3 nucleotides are TGCGCCAGCTGCTCCGGGACAGGATTCACAGATACGCAGTATTTT.

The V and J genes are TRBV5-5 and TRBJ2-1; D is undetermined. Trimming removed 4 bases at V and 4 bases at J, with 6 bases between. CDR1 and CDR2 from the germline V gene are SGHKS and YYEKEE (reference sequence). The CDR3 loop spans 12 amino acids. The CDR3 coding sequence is TGTGCCAGCAGCCTGCCGTACAATGAGCAGTTCTTC. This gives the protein CASSLPYNEQFF.

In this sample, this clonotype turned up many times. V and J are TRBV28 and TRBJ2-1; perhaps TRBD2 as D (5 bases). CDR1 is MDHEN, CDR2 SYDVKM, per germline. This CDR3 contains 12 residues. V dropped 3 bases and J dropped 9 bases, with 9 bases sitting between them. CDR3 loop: CASSLRVGEQFF. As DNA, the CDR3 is TGTGCCAGCAGTTTGCGGGTGGGTGAGCAGTTCTTC.

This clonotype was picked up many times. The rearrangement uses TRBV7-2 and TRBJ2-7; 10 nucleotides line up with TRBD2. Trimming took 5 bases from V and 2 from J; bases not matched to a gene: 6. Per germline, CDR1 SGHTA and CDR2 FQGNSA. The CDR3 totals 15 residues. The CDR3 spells CASSKGTSATYEQYF. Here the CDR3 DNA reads TGTGCCAGCAGCAAAGGGACTAGCGCTACCTACGAGCAGTACTTC. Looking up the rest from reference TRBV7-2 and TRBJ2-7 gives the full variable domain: GAGVSQSPSNKVTEKGKDVELRCDPISGHTALYWYRQSLGQGLEFLIYFQGNSAPDKSGLPSDRFSAERTGGSVSTLTIQRTQQEDSAVYLCASSKGTSATYEQYFGPGTRLTVT.

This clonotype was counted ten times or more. This CDR3 is CAISESTGIGTEAFF. CDR3 nucleotide sequence: TGTGCCATCAGTGAGTCGACAGGGATAGGGACTGAAGCTTTCTTT. The rearrangement links TRBV10-3 to TRBJ1-1; 7 positions agree with TRBD1. Per germline, CDR1 ENHRY and CDR2 SYGVKD. CDR3 length: 15 residues. Trimming took 0 bases from V and 5 from J; bases not matched to a gene: 6.

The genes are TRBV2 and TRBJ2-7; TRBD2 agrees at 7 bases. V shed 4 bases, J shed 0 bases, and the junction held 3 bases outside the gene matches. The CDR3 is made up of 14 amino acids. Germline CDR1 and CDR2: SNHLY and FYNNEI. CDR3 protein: CASSGRGSSYEQYF. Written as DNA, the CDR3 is TGTGCCAGCAGTGGGCGGGGGAGCTCCTACGAGCAGTACTTC.

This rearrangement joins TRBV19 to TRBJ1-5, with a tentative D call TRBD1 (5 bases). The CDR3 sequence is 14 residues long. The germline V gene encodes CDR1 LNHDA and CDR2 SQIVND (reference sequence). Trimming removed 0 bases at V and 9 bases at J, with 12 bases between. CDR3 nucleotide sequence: TGTGCCAGTAGTATAGATCGGGGCGATTTGCCCCAGCATTTT. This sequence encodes CASSIDRGDLPQHF.

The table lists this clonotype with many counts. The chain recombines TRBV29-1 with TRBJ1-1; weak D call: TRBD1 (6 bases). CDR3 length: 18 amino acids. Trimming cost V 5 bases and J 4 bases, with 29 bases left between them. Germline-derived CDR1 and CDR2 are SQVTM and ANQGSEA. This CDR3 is CSVLGSMGVGGASTEAFF. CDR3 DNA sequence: TGCAGCGTTTTGGGGTCAATGGGGGTGGGGGGGGCCAGCACTGAAGCTTTCTTT.

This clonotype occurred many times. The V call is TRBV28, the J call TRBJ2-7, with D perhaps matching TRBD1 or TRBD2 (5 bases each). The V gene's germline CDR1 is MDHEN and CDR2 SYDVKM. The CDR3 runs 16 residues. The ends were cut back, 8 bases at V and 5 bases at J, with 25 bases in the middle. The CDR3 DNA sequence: TGTGCCAGCCCTCCGTCCGGGACCCCAAGGGGCCACGAGCAGTACTTC. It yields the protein CASPPSGTPRGHEQYF.

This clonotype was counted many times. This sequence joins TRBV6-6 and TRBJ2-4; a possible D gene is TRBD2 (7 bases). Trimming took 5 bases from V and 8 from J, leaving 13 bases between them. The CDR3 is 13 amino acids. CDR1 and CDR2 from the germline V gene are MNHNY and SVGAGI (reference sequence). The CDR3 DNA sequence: TGTGCCAGCAGTCCAATAGGGGGGGACATTCAGTACTTC. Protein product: CASSPIGGDIQYF.

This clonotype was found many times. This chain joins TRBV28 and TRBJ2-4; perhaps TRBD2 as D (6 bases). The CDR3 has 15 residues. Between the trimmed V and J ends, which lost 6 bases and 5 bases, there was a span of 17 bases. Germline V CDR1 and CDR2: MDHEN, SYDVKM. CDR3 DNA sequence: TGTGCCAGCAGCCGCGCCTGGGACTCCCAAAACATTCAGTACTTC. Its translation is CASSRAWDSQNIQYF.

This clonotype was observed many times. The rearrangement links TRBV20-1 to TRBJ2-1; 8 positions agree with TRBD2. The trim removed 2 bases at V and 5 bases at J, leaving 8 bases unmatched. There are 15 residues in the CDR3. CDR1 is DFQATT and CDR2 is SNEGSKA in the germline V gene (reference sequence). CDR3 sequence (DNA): TGCAGTGCTAGACGCCCGGGAGGGCCAAACAATGAGCAGTTCTTC. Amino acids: CSARRPGGPNNEQFF.

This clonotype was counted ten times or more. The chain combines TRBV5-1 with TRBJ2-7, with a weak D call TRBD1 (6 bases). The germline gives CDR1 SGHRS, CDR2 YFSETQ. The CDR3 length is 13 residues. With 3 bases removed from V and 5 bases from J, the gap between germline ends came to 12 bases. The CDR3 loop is CASSSGTNNEQYF. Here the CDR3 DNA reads TGCGCCAGCAGCTCCGGGACAAATAACGAGCAGTACTTC.

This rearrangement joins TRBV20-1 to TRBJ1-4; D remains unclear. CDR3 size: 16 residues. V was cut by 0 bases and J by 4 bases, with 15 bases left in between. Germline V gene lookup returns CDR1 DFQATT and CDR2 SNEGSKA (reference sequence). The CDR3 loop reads CSARDNRRTINEKLFF. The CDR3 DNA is TGCAGTGCTAGAGATAACCGCAGGACCATTAATGAAAAACTGTTTTTT.

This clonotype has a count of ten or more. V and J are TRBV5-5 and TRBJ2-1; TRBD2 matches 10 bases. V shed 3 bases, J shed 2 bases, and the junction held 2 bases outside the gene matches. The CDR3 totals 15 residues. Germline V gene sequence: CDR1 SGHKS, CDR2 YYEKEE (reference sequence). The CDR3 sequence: CASSSGTSAYNEQFF. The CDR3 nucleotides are TGTGCCAGCAGCTCCGGGACTAGCGCCTACAATGAGCAGTTCTTC.

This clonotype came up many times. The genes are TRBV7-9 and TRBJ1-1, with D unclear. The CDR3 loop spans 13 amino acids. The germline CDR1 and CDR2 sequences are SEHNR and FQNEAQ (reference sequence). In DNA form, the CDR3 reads TGTCCACAAGCTCCGGGTTTGAACACTGAAGCTTTCTTT. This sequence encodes CPQAPGLNTEAFF.

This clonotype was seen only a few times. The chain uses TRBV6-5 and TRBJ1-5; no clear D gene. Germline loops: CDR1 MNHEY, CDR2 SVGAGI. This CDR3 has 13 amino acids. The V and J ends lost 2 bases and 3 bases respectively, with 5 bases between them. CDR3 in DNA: TGTGCCAGCAGTTACCGGGTCAATCAGCCCCAGCATTTT. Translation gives CASSYRVNQPQHF.

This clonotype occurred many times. The CDR3 coding sequence is TGTGCCAGCAGTGGACCAGGGGACGAGCAGTTCTTC. It encodes CASSGPGDEQFF. The V gene is TRBV6-2 or TRBV6-3, the J gene TRBJ2-1; D is possibly TRBD1 (6 bases). Trimming took off 5 bases at V and 10 bases at J, with 12 bases between the two ends. The CDR3 runs 12 residues. CDR1 is MNHEY and CDR2 is SVGEGT in the germline V gene.

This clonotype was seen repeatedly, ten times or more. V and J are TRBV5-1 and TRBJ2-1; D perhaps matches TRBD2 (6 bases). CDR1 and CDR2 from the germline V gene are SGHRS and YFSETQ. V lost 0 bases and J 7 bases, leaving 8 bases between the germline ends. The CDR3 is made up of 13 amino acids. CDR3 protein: CASSLGRDNEQFF. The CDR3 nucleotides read TGCGCCAGCAGCTTGGGGAGGGATAATGAGCAGTTCTTC. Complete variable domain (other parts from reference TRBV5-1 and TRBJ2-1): KAGVTQTPRYLIKTRGQQVTLSCSPISGHRSVSWYQQTPGQGLQFLFEYFSETQRNKGNFPGRFSGRQFSNSRSEMNVSTLELGDSALYLCASSLGRDNEQFFGPGTRLTVL.

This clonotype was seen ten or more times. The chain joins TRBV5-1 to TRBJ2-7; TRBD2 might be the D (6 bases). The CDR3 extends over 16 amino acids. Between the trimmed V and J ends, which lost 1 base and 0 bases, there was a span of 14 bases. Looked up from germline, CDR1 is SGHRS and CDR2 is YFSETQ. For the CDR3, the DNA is TGCGCCAGCAGCTTGACGACCAGCGGGTACTCCTACGAGCAGTACTTC. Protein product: CASSLTTSGYSYEQYF.

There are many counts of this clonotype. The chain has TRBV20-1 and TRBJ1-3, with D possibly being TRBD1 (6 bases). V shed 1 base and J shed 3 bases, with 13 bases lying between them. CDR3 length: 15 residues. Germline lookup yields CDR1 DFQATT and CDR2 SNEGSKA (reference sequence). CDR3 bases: TGCAGTGCTAGAGTTGGCAGGGGTGGTGGAAACACCATATATTTT. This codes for CSARVGRGGGNTIYF.

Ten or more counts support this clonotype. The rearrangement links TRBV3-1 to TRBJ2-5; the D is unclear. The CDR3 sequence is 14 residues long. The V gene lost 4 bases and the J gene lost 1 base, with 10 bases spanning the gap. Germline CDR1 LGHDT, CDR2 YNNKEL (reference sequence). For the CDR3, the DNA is TGTGCCAGCAGCCCGATGGTGGGCCAAGAGACCCAGTACTTC. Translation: CASSPMVGQETQYF.

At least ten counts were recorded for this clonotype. DNA of the CDR3: TGTGCCAGCAGCCTCGGGGGGTGGGCCGGGGAGCTGTTTTTT. This encodes CASSLGGWAGELFF. J is TRBJ2-2 and V is TRBV6-5; 7 nucleotides agree with TRBD2. CDR1 and CDR2 (germline): MNHEY, SVGAGI. The CDR3 has 14 amino acids. V trimming: 6 bases; J trimming: 6 bases; junction bases outside the gene matches: 7.

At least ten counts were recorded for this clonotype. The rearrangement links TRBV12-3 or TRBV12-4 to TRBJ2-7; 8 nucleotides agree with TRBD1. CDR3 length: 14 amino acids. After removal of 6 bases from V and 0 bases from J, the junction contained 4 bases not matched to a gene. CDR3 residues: CASRRQGNSYEQYF. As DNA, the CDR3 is TGTGCCAGCAGACGACAGGGGAACTCCTACGAGCAGTACTTC.

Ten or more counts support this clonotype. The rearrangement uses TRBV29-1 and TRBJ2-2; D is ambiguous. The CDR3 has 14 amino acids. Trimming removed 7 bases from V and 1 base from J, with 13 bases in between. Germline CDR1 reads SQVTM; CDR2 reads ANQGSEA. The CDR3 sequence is CSADGTKNTGELFF. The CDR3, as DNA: TGCAGCGCGGACGGAACTAAGAACACCGGGGAGCTGTTTTTT.

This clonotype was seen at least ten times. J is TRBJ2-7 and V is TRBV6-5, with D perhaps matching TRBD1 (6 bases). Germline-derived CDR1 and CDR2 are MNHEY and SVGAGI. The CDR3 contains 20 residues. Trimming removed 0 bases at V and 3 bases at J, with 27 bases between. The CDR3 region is CASSYSKLASVHRDYYEQYF. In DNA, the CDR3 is TGTGCCAGCAGTTACTCGAAACTCGCTTCAGTCCACAGGGATTACTACGAGCAGTACTTC.